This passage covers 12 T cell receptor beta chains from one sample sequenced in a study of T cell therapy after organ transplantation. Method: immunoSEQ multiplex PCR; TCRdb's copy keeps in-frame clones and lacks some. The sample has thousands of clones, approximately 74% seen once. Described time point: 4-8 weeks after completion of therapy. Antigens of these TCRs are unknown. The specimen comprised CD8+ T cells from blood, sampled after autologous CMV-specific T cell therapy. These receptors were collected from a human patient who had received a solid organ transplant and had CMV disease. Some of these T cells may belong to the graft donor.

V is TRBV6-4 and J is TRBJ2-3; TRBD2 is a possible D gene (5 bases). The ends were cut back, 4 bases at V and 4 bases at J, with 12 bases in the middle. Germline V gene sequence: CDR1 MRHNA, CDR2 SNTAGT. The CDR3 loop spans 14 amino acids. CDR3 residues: CASSAGLQADTQYF. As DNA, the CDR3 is TGTGCCAGCAGTGCAGGACTTCAAGCAGATACGCAGTATTTT.

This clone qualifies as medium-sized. CDR3 sequence reads: CASSLGTDEQYF. As DNA, the CDR3 is TGTGCCAGCAGTTTGGGGACAGACGAGCAGTACTTC. The V call is TRBV27, the J call TRBJ2-7; 7 bases agree with TRBD1. The CDR3 length is 12 residues. Germline trimming cut 3 bases from V and 5 bases from J; bases unmatched to any gene: 1. The V gene's germline CDR1 is MNHEY and CDR2 SMNVEV (reference sequence).

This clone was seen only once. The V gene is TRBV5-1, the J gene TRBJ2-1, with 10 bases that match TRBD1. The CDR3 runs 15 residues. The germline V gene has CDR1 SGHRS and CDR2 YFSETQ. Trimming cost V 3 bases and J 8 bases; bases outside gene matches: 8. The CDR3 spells CASSSPGQGLDEQFF. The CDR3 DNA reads TGCGCCAGCAGCTCCCCGGGACAGGGGTTGGATGAGCAGTTCTTC.

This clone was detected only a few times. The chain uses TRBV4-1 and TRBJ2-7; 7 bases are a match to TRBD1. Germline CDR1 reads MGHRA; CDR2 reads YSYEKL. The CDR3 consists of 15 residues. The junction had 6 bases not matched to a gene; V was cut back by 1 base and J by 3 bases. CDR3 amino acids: CASSQGGQGVYEQYF. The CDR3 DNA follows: TGCGCCAGCAGCCAAGGTGGGCAGGGGGTCTACGAGCAGTACTTC.

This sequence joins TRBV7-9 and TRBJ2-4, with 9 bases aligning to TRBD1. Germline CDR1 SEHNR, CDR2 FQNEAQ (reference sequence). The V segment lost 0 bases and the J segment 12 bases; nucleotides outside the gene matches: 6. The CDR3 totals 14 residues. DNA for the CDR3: TGTGCCAGCAGCTTAGCGGGACAGGGTCGGACTCAGTACTTC. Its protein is CASSLAGQGRTQYF.

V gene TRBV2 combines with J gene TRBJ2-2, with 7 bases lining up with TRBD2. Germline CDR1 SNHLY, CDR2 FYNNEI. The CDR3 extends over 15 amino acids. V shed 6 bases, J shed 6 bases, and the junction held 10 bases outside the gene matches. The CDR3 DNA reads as TGTGCCAGCAGCCTCACTAGCGAGAGGGCCGGGGAGCTGTTTTTT. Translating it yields CASSLTSERAGELFF.

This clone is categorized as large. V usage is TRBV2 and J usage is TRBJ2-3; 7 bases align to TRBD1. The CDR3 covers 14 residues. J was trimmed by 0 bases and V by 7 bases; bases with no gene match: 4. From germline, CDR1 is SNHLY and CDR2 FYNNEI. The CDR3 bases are TGTGCCAGCAAGAACAGGGGTAGCACAGATACGCAGTATTTT. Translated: CASKNRGSTDTQYF.

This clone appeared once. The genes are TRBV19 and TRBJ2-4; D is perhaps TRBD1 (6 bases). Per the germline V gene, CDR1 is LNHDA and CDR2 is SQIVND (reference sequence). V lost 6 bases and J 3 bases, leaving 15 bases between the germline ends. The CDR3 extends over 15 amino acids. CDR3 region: CASSPSGEGKNIQYF. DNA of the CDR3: TGTGCCAGTAGCCCCTCAGGGGAAGGCAAAAACATTCAGTACTTC. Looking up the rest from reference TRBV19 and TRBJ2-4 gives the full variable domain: DGGITQSPKYLFRKEGQNVTLSCEQNLNHDAMYWYRQDPGQGLRLIYYSQIVNDFQKGDIAEGYSVSREKKESFPLTVTSAQKNPTAFYLCASSPSGEGKNIQYFGAGTRLSVL.

CDR3 residues: CASSGLPPGDEQFF. In nucleotides, the CDR3 is TGTGCCAGCAGTGGACTCCCCCCCGGCGATGAGCAGTTCTTC. The chain combines TRBV27 with TRBJ2-1; tentatively, D is TRBD2 (5 bases). The CDR3 extends over 14 amino acids. Germline CDR1 reads MNHEY; CDR2 reads SMNVEV (reference sequence). Trimming took off 5 bases at V and 8 bases at J, with 16 bases between the two ends.

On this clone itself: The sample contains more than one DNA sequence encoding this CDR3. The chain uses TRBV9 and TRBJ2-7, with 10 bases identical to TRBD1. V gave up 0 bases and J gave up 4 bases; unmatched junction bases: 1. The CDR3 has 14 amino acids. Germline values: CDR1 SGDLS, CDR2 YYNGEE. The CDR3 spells CASSVGDRGYEQYF. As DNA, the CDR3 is TGTGCCAGCAGCGTAGGGGACAGGGGTTACGAGCAGTACTTC. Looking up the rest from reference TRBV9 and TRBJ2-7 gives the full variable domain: DSGVTQTPKHLITATGQRVTLRCSPRSGDLSVYWYQQSLDQGLQFLIQYYNGEERAKGNILERFSAQQFPDLHSELNLSSLELGDSALYFCASSVGDRGYEQYFGPGTRLTVT.

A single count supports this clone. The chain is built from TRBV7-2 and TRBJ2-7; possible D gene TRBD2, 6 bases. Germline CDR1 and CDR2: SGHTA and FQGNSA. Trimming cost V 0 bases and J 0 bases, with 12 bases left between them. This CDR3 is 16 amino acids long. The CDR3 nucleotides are TGTGCCAGCAGCTTAGCTATAGTGCGGGACTCCTACGAGCAGTACTTC. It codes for CASSLAIVRDSYEQYF.

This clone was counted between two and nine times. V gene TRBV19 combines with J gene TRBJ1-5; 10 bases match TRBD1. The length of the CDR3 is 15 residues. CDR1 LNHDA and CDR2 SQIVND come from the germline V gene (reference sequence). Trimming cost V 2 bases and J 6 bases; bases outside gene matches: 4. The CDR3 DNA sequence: TGTGCCAGTAGTATATATGGACAGGGGGTTCAGCCCCAGCATTTT. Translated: CASSIYGQGVQPQHF.